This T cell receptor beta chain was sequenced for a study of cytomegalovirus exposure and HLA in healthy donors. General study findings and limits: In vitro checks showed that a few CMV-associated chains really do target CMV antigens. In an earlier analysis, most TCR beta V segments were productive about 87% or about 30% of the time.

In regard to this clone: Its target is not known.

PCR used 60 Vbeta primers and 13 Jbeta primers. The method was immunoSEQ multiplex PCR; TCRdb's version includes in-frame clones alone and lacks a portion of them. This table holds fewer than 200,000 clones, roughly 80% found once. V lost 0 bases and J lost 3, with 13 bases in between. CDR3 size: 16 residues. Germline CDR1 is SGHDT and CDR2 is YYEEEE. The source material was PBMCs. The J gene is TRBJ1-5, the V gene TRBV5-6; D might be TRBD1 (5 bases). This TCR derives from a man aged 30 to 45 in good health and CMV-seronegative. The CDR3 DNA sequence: TGTGCCAGCAGCTTGGGAGGCCAGGGTCTCAATCAGCCCCAGCATTTT. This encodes CASSLGGQGLNQPQHF.